This T cell receptor (beta chain) was retrieved from a study of a mutant IDH1 vaccine in newly diagnosed glioma. Study overall: Those enrolled had earlier been treated with radiotherapy, temozolomide, or both, mostly both.

As for time point: baseline, week 1 (first vaccination visit). Stated treatment: pre-vaccination baseline after standard-of-care therapy. There were new WHO grade 3 or 4 astrocytomas in the donors, and these were IDH1-mutant and ATRX-lost. Data came from immunoSEQ multiplex PCR; TCRdb stores just in-frame clones and leaves some out. The profile shows tens of thousands of clones, about four fifths of them singletons. Here the sequenced sample was PBMCs, taken from a glioma patient treated with radiotherapy, temozolomide or both. This TCR came from a man aged 40-49 years with glioma. Some clones in this sample may be carry-over from other donors' samples.

Here the CDR3 reads CASSYSYRVTDTQYF. For the CDR3, the DNA is TGTGCCAGCAGTTACTCGTATAGGGTCACAGATACGCAGTATTTT. The chain links TRBV6-5 to TRBJ2-3; D remains unclear. V lost 0 bases, J lost 2 bases, and 9 bases lay in between. Germline V gene data show CDR1 as MNHEY and CDR2 as SVGAGI. The CDR3 runs to 15 residues.